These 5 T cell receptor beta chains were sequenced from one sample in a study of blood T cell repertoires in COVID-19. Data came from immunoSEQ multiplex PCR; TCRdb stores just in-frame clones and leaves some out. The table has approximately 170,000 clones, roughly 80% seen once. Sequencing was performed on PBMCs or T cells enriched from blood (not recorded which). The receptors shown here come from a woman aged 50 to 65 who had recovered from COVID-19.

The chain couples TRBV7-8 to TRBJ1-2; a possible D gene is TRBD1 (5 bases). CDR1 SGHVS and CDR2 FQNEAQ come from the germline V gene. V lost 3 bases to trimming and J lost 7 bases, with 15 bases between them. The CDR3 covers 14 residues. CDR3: CASSFNRWIGGYTF. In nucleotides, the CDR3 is TGTGCCAGCAGCTTCAACAGGTGGATTGGTGGCTACACCTTC. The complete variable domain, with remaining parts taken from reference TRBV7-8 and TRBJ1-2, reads GAGVSQSPRYKVAKRGQDVALRCDPISGHVSLFWYQQALGQGPEFLTYFQNEAQLDKSGLPSDRFFAERPEGSVSTLKIQRTQQEDSAVYLCASSFNRWIGGYTFGSGTRLTVV.

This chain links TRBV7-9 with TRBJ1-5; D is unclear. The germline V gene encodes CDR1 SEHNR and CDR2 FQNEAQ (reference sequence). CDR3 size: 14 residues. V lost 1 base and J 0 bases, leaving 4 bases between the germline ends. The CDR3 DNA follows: TGTGCCAGCAGCTTAGACGGTAGCAATCAGCCCCAGCATTTT. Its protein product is CASSLDGSNQPQHF.

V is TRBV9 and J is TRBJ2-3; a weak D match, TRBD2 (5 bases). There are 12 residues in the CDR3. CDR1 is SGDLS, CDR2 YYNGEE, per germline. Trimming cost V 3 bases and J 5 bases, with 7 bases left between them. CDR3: CASSARGDTQYF. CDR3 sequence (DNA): TGTGCCAGCAGCGCCCGGGGAGATACGCAGTATTTT.

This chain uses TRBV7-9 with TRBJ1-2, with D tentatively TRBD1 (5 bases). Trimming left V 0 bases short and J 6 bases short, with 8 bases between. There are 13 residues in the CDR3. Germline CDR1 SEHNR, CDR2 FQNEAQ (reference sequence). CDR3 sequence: CASSLAGEDGYTF. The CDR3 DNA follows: TGTGCCAGCAGCTTAGCAGGGGAGGATGGCTACACCTTC.

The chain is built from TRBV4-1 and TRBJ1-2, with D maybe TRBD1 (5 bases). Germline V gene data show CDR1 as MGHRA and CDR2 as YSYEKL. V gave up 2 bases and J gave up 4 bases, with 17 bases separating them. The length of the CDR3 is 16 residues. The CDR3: CASSQSFSGWIYGYTF. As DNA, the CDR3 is TGCGCCAGCAGCCAAAGTTTCTCAGGGTGGATCTATGGCTACACCTTC.